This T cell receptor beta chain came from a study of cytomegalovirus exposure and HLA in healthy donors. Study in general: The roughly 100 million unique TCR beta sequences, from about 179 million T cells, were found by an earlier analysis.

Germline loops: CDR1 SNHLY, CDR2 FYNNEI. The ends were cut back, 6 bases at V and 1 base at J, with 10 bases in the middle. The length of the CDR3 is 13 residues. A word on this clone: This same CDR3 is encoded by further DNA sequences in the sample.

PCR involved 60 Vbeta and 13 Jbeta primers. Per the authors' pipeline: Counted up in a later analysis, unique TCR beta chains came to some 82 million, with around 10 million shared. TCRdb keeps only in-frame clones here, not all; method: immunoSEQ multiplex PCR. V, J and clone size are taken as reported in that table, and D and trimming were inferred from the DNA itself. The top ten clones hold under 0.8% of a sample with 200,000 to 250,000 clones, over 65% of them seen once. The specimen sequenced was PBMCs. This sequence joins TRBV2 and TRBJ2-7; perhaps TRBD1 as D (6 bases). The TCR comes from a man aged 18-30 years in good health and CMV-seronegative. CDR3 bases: TGTGCCAGCAGGTACGGACAGTCCTACGAGCAGTACTTC. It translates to CASRYGQSYEQYF.